The 29 T cell receptor beta chains below come from one sample, sequenced in a study of blood T cells in healthy people across ages (dated by TCRdb to between 2014 and 2017). The library was generated by 5' RACE. The instrument given in TCRdb is Illumina HiSeq 2500. A second PCR of roughly 6 to 11 cycles was run with a J-beta primer mix and a sample-barcoded 5' primer. TCRdb redid the processing of the public reads, applying fastp at Q25 and MiXCR, and retained in-frame beta chains. Under each unique CDR3 protein, matching rows form one entry showing the most common genes and DNA. Counted in this sample were more than 1,400,000 distinct CDR3 sequences; approximately 38% of them appeared once. The ten largest clones take up 7.9% of the sample. Sequencing input: blood. The receptors derive from a woman between 18 and 30 years old in good health.

V usage is TRBV9 and J usage is TRBJ2-5; no clear D gene. Trimming left V 5 bases short and J 11 bases short, with 19 bases between. CDR1 and CDR2 (germline): SGDLS, YYNGEE. The CDR3 spans 13 residues. The chain's CDR3 is CASSLGFNNEQYF. The CDR3 nucleotides read TGTGCCAGCAGTCTAGGTTTCAACAATGAGCAGTACTTC.

J is TRBJ1-1 and V is TRBV21-1; the table's D gene call, TRBD1, was not cross checked with the DNA. TRBV21-1 is listed as a pseudogene. The CDR3 runs to 14 residues. CDR3 in amino acids: CARSNPDRSTEAFF. CDR3 bases: TGTGCCCGCAGCAATCCGGACAGGTCCACTGAAGCTTTCTTT.

V and J are TRBV12-3 or TRBV12-4 and TRBJ2-7; D gene ambiguous. There are 14 residues in the CDR3. V lost 5 bases and J 1 base, leaving 12 bases between the germline ends. For the CDR3, the DNA is TGTGCCAGCAGTCTCACAGCGACTTCCTACGAGCAGTACTTC. Its protein is CASSLTATSYEQYF.

V is TRBV20-1 and J is TRBJ2-2; 13 positions match TRBD2. This CDR3 has 17 amino acids. Germline CDR1 is DFQATT and CDR2 is SNEGSKA (reference sequence). The V segment lost 5 bases and the J segment 5 bases; nucleotides outside the gene matches: 11. The CDR3 DNA sequence: TGCAGTGCTGGCGACTGGACTAGCGGGGGCAGAACCGGGGAGCTGTTTTTT. This encodes CSAGDWTSGGRTGELFF.

The chain links TRBV13 to TRBJ2-5; TRBD2 matches 7 bases. Per germline, CDR1 PRHDT and CDR2 FYEKMQ (reference sequence). CDR3 length: 15 amino acids. Trimming cost V 5 bases and J 5 bases; bases outside gene matches: 11. The DNA of the CDR3 is TGTGCCAGCAGCACGAGCGGGATAAGTTATGAGACCCAGTACTTC. Protein sequence: CASSTSGISYETQYF.

CDR3 in amino acids: CAWSPASGGLRNEQFF. The CDR3 region has the DNA TGTGCCTGGAGTCCCGCTAGCGGGGGGCTGAGGAATGAGCAGTTCTTC. The genes are TRBV30 and TRBJ2-1, with 11 bases identical to TRBD2. Trimming took 2 bases from V and 7 from J; bases not matched to a gene: 10. Germline CDR1 GTSNPN, CDR2 SVGIG (reference sequence). This CDR3 is built from 16 residues.

The rearrangement links TRBV5-1 to TRBJ2-4; the D gene is possibly TRBD2 (6 bases). Germline loops: CDR1 SGHRS, CDR2 YFSETQ. There are 13 residues in the CDR3. V dropped 8 bases and J dropped 13 bases, with 22 bases sitting between them. The CDR3 reads CASEEGSYNEQYF. CDR3 in DNA: TGCGCCAGTGAGGAGGGATCCTACAATGAGCAGTACTTC.

This clonotype was picked up many times. The rearrangement uses TRBV29-1 and TRBJ2-6, with D perhaps TRBD1 (6 bases). The V gene's germline CDR1 is SQVTM and CDR2 ANQGSEA. The CDR3 extends over 19 amino acids. The V gene lost 0 bases and the J gene lost 0 bases, with 18 bases spanning the gap. The CDR3 bases are TGCAGCGTTGAAGATAGTTTTGGCAGGGGTTTCTCTGGGGCCAACGTCCTGACTTTC. Translated: CSVEDSFGRGFSGANVLTF.

The chain uses TRBV15 and TRBJ2-7, with D perhaps matching TRBD1 (6 bases). V lost 2 bases, J lost 5 bases, and 13 bases lay in between. This CDR3 comprises 14 residues. In germline, CDR1 is LNHNV, CDR2 YYDKDF (reference sequence). The DNA of the CDR3 is TGTGCCACCAGCAGAATAGTGGACAGCCACGAGCAGTACTTC. As protein: CATSRIVDSHEQYF.

The rearrangement joins TRBV5-1 to TRBJ2-7, with D uncertain. The CDR3 spans 14 residues. Trimming took off 5 bases at V and 2 bases at J, with 14 bases between the two ends. Germline V gives CDR1 SGHRS, CDR2 YFSETQ. The CDR3 DNA is TGCGCCAGCAGTGCAGGCTCCACTACCTACGAGCAGTACTTC. It is translated as CASSAGSTTYEQYF. The full variable domain, completed using reference TRBV5-1 and TRBJ2-7, is KAGVTQTPRYLIKTRGQQVTLSCSPISGHRSVSWYQQTPGQGLQFLFEYFSETQRNKGNFPGRFSGRQFSNSRSEMNVSTLELGDSALYLCASSAGSTTYEQYFGPGTRLTVT.

The chain is built from TRBV12-3 or TRBV12-4 and TRBJ1-3, with unresolved D. The CDR3 is made up of 14 amino acids. V was pared by 3 bases and J by 6 bases, with 12 bases between. The CDR3, as DNA: TGTGCCAGCAGTTTTCACCAGGCGAAAAACACCATATATTTT. Its protein is CASSFHQAKNTIYF.

This clonotype was detected many times. This rearrangement joins TRBV12-3 or TRBV12-4 to TRBJ2-1, with D possibly TRBD1 on 5 matching bases. There are 14 residues in the CDR3. V was shortened by 6 bases and J by 7 bases, with 16 bases between the two germline ends. The CDR3 is CASSPRGLGNEQFF. CDR3 DNA: TGTGCCAGCAGCCCTAGGGGCCTTGGGAATGAGCAGTTCTTC.

As for this clonotype: A junction end diverges from the germline sequence, so it may reflect a read error. This rearrangement joins TRBV5-6 to TRBJ1-5, with no clear D. The germline CDR1 and CDR2 sequences are SGHDT and YYEEEE. The CDR3 covers 14 residues. DNA for the CDR3: TGTGTCAGCAGCTTTTGGGAAGCCAATCAGCCCCAGCATTTT. Translating gives CVSSFWEANQPQHF.

The V gene is TRBV7-9, the J gene TRBJ1-4, with 12 nucleotides matching TRBD1. Losses at the gene ends were 5 bases for V and 3 bases for J; bases not matched to a gene: 4. From germline, CDR1 is SEHNR and CDR2 FQNEAQ (reference sequence). The CDR3 is 16 amino acids. The CDR3 is CASSAGQGAANEKLFF. The CDR3 coding sequence is TGTGCCAGCAGCGCGGGACAGGGGGCGGCTAATGAAAAACTGTTTTTT.

This clonotype was recorded a few times. The chain has TRBV7-9 and TRBJ1-2, with TRBD1 matching over 11 bases. This CDR3 has 16 amino acids. Germline values: CDR1 SEHNR, CDR2 FQNEAQ (reference sequence). V dropped 4 bases and J dropped 3; count of bases not matched to a gene: 7. CDR3 nucleotide sequence: TGTGCCAGCAGCTCCGGGACAGGGGGTACCTACTATGGCTACACCTTC. Protein: CASSSGTGGTYYGYTF.

This clonotype was seen only a few times. The genes are TRBV3-1 and TRBJ2-3, with D perhaps matching TRBD2 (6 bases). The CDR3 consists of 17 residues. V shed 2 bases and J shed 2 bases, with 17 bases lying between them. Germline V gene lookup returns CDR1 LGHDT and CDR2 YNNKEL (reference sequence). The CDR3 region is CASSQSEGTGDTDTQYF. DNA for the CDR3: TGTGCCAGCAGCCAATCAGAAGGGACGGGAGACACAGATACGCAGTATTTT.

The rearrangement joins TRBV6-2 or TRBV6-3 to TRBJ2-2; no firm D call. The V gene lost 4 bases and the J gene lost 3 bases, with 6 bases spanning the gap. Germline V gene lookup returns CDR1 MNHEY and CDR2 SVGEGT. The CDR3 runs to 13 residues. Here the CDR3 reads CASSWADTGELFF. The DNA of the CDR3 is TGTGCCAGCAGTTGGGCGGACACCGGGGAGCTGTTTTTT.

V usage is TRBV5-1 and J usage is TRBJ2-7, with D perhaps given as TRBD1 or TRBD2 (5 bases each). The V gene lost 0 bases and the J gene lost 5 bases, with 12 bases spanning the gap. This CDR3 contains 14 residues. The germline V gene has CDR1 SGHRS and CDR2 YFSETQ. The CDR3 nucleotides are TGCGCCAGCAGCTTGGCGGCAGGGAGCGACGAGCAGTACTTC. Protein product: CASSLAAGSDEQYF.

This clonotype was seen at least ten times. This chain links TRBV12-3 or TRBV12-4 with TRBJ2-1, with 9 bases aligning to TRBD2. The V gene end was trimmed by 6 bases and the J gene end by 1 base; junction bases not matched to a gene: 4. The CDR3 loop spans 15 amino acids. CDR3 bases: TGTGCCAGCAGCCGAAGCGGGGGGTCCTACAATGAGCAGTTCTTC. Its protein is CASSRSGGSYNEQFF.

This chain links TRBV27 with TRBJ1-4; 8 bases map to TRBD1. Germline loops: CDR1 MNHEY, CDR2 SMNVEV (reference sequence). The CDR3 length is 16 residues. V lost 2 bases to trimming and J lost 3 bases; unmatched junction nucleotides: 5. This CDR3 reads CASSLQGAGANEKLFF. In DNA, the CDR3 is TGTGCCAGCAGTTTACAGGGGGCCGGGGCTAATGAAAAACTGTTTTTT.

V usage is TRBV7-2 and J usage is TRBJ2-1; possibly TRBD1 or TRBD2 for D (5 bases each). V shed 4 bases and J shed 10 bases, with 20 bases lying between them. The CDR3 extends over 15 amino acids. Germline V CDR1 and CDR2: SGHTA, FQGNSA. CDR3 loop: CASSSGAIRAYEQFF. CDR3 in DNA: TGTGCCAGCAGCTCCGGGGCGATCCGCGCCTACGAGCAGTTCTTC.

This clonotype was observed a few times. This chain joins TRBV12-3 or TRBV12-4 and TRBJ2-5; D gene unclear. With 6 bases removed from V and 4 bases from J, the gap between germline ends came to 9 bases. This CDR3 comprises 12 residues. The CDR3 coding sequence is TGTGCCAGCAGGAGAAAGGGAGAGACCCAGTACTTC. Its translation is CASRRKGETQYF.

This clonotype showed up just a few times. V is TRBV9 and J is TRBJ2-2; no clear D. The CDR3 runs to 15 residues. CDR1 and CDR2 (germline): SGDLS, YYNGEE. Trimming took 0 bases from V and 0 from J, leaving 6 bases between them. The CDR3 loop is CASSVAVANTGELFF. The CDR3 DNA sequence: TGTGCCAGCAGCGTAGCGGTTGCGAACACCGGGGAGCTGTTTTTT.

This chain uses TRBV20-1 with TRBJ1-6, with D uncertain. Trimming removed 7 bases at V and 10 bases at J, with 20 bases between. Germline V gene lookup returns CDR1 DFQATT and CDR2 SNEGSKA (reference sequence). The CDR3 totals 14 residues. Here the CDR3 reads CSGTRWTDGSPLHF. The CDR3 DNA reads as TGCAGTGGCACAAGGTGGACCGATGGGTCACCCCTCCACTTT.

The chain couples TRBV5-1 to TRBJ2-6, with D possibly matching TRBD1 (6 bases). The germline gives CDR1 SGHRS, CDR2 YFSETQ. CDR3 length equals 16 residues. The V gene lost 4 bases and the J gene lost 0 bases, with 11 bases spanning the gap. The CDR3 sequence: CASSGGQVSGANVLTF. In DNA form, the CDR3 reads TGCGCCAGCAGCGGGGGACAAGTCTCTGGGGCCAACGTCCTGACTTTC.

This clonotype was seen a handful of times. This sequence joins TRBV14 and TRBJ2-1, with TRBD2 identical over 13 bases. The CDR3 has 17 amino acids. Germline trimming cut 4 bases from V and 2 bases from J; bases unmatched to any gene: 5. Germline V CDR1 and CDR2: SGHDN, FVKESK. The CDR3 DNA reads TGTGCCAGCAGCCCTCGACTAGCGGGAGGAACCTACAATGAGCAGTTCTTC. Translated, it gives CASSPRLAGGTYNEQFF.

The chain uses TRBV6-5 and TRBJ1-1; tentatively, D is TRBD1 (5 bases). The V gene's germline CDR1 is MNHEY and CDR2 SVGAGI. V was cut by 7 bases and J by 6 bases, with 18 bases left in between. The CDR3 covers 14 residues. For the CDR3, the DNA is TGTGCCAGCAAGGCCCCCGGGGGTATTGCTGAAGCTTTCTTT. Encoded protein: CASKAPGGIAEAFF.

The chain combines TRBV10-3 with TRBJ2-5; 8 bases fit TRBD2. Trimming at V came to 6 bases and at J to 3 bases, leaving 6 bases not matched to a gene. The germline V gene has CDR1 ENHRY and CDR2 SYGVKD. CDR3 length: 14 amino acids. The CDR3 loop is CAISPLAAEETQYF. The DNA for the CDR3 is TGTGCCATCAGCCCACTAGCGGCTGAAGAGACCCAGTACTTC.

The chain is built from TRBV6-5 and TRBJ1-5; maybe TRBD1 (5 bases). The V end lost 3 bases, the J end lost 5 bases, and 11 bases lay between the germline ends. Per the germline V gene, CDR1 is MNHEY and CDR2 is SVGAGI. The CDR3 consists of 14 residues. The CDR3 is CASSYRQGYQPQHF. In DNA, the CDR3 is TGTGCCAGCAGTTATAGGCAGGGATATCAGCCCCAGCATTTT.